This is a list of T cell receptor beta chains from one sample in a study of CD8+CD57+ T cells in acquired aplastic anemia. TCRdb analysed the reads with MiXCR anew, one entry per CDR3 protein. The sample has under 200,000 distinct CDR3 sequences, about 64% seen once. The sequenced material came from sorted CD4+, CD8+, or CD8+CD57+ T cells (not recorded which) from PBMCs. The receptors derive from a human donor with severe aplastic anemia or a healthy control (not recorded which). Both conserved end residues are part of each CDR3. The order of the fields is J gene, D gene, clone size, V gene, CDR3 protein, CDR3 DNA. The D gene is left open where the match is weak. Clone size is stated in some rows and not others, as once, few, many or a class when expanded.

j_call: TRBJ2-5; d_call: NA; clone_size: few; v_call: TRBV20-1; cdr3_aa: CSATRDGTKTQYF; cdr3_nt: TGCAGTGCTACCCGGGACGGAACAAAGACCCAGTACTTC
j_call: TRBJ1-3; d_call: TRBD1; clone_size: NA; v_call: TRBV5-1; cdr3_aa: CASSWTGVSGNTIYF; cdr3_nt: TGCGCCAGCAGCTGGACAGGGGTCTCTGGAAACACCATATATTTT
j_call: TRBJ2-1; d_call: TRBD1; clone_size: many; v_call: TRBV20-1; cdr3_aa: CSAKRPGQTYNEQFF; cdr3_nt: TGCAGTGCTAAGAGGCCGGGACAGACCTACAATGAGCAGTTCTTC
j_call: TRBJ2-7; d_call: TRBD1; clone_size: NA; v_call: TRBV2; cdr3_aa: CASSEFTGGREYEQYF; cdr3_nt: TGTGCCAGCAGTGAATTCACAGGGGGCAGGGAATACGAGCAGTACTTC
j_call: TRBJ1-1; d_call: NA; clone_size: NA; v_call: TRBV7-9; cdr3_aa: CASSFRWMNTEAFF; cdr3_nt: TGTGCCAGCAGCTTCAGGTGGATGAACACTGAAGCTTTCTTT
j_call: TRBJ1-3; d_call: TRBD1; clone_size: NA; v_call: TRBV2; cdr3_aa: CASTWDRGGNTIYF; cdr3_nt: TGTGCCAGCACCTGGGACAGGGGAGGAAACACCATATATTTT
j_call: TRBJ2-1; d_call: TRBD2; clone_size: few; v_call: TRBV7-8; cdr3_aa: CASSLYRLTSGRAEGEQFF; cdr3_nt: TGTGCCAGCAGCTTATATAGACTGACTAGCGGGAGGGCCGAGGGTGAGCAGTTCTTC
j_call: TRBJ2-2; d_call: TRBD1; clone_size: NA; v_call: TRBV7-3; cdr3_aa: CASSLGDRANTGELFF; cdr3_nt: TGTGCCAGCAGCTTAGGGGACAGAGCAAACACCGGGGAGCTGTTTTTT
j_call: TRBJ1-2; d_call: NA; clone_size: NA; v_call: TRBV24-1; cdr3_aa: CATSEGTVYGYTF; cdr3_nt: TGTGCCACCAGCGAGGGTACCGTCTATGGCTACACCTTC
j_call: TRBJ2-7; d_call: TRBD2; clone_size: NA; v_call: TRBV7-2; cdr3_aa: CASSPQPGLGLYEQYF; cdr3_nt: TGTGCCAGCAGCCCCCAACCGGGACTAGGGTTGTACGAGCAGTACTTC
j_call: TRBJ1-3; d_call: NA; clone_size: NA; v_call: TRBV7-9; cdr3_aa: CASSSRDNTIYF; cdr3_nt: TGTGCCAGCAGCTCCCGAGATAACACCATATATTTT
j_call: TRBJ2-7; d_call: NA; clone_size: many; v_call: TRBV5-6; cdr3_aa: CASSLGTGSSEQYF; cdr3_nt: TGTGCCAGCAGCTTGGGTACGGGTTCGAGCGAGCAGTACTTC
j_call: TRBJ2-7; d_call: NA; clone_size: few; v_call: TRBV10-2; cdr3_aa: CASSEGLNAYEQYF; cdr3_nt: TGCGCCAGCAGTGAAGGATTGAACGCCTACGAGCAGTACTTC
j_call: TRBJ1-2; d_call: NA; clone_size: many; v_call: TRBV14; cdr3_aa: CASSRPGYHGYTF; cdr3_nt: TGTGCCAGCAGCCGTCCGGGGTACCATGGCTACACCTTC
j_call: TRBJ1-1; d_call: NA; clone_size: NA; v_call: TRBV29-1; cdr3_aa: CSVVTVNTEAFF; cdr3_nt: TGCAGCGTTGTAACGGTGAACACTGAAGCTTTCTTT
j_call: TRBJ1-1; d_call: TRBD1; clone_size: NA; v_call: TRBV5-7; cdr3_aa: CASSSGTGVSNTEAFF; cdr3_nt: TGTGCCAGCAGCTCCGGGACAGGGGTTTCTAACACTGAAGCTTTCTTT
j_call: TRBJ1-2; d_call: NA; clone_size: NA; v_call: TRBV5-1; cdr3_aa: CASSLYGVGYGYTF; cdr3_nt: TGCGCCAGCAGCTTGTACGGGGTAGGCTATGGCTACACCTTC
j_call: TRBJ1-1; d_call: TRBD1; clone_size: many; v_call: TRBV19; cdr3_aa: CASSLQGLWTEAFF; cdr3_nt: TGTGCCAGTAGTTTACAGGGGCTGTGGACTGAAGCTTTCTTT
j_call: TRBJ2-3; d_call: NA; clone_size: few; v_call: TRBV20-1; cdr3_aa: CSAPDTISTDTQYF; cdr3_nt: TGCAGTGCTCCGGACACGATAAGCACAGATACGCAGTATTTT
j_call: TRBJ2-1; d_call: NA; clone_size: once; v_call: TRBV9; cdr3_aa: CASSVAVVARNEQFF; cdr3_nt: TGTGCCAGCAGCGTAGCCGTGGTAGCTCGGAATGAGCAGTTCTTC
j_call: TRBJ2-7; d_call: NA; clone_size: NA; v_call: TRBV10-1; cdr3_aa: CANMASSYEQYF; cdr3_nt: TGTGCCAACATGGCGTCCTCCTACGAGCAGTACTTC
j_call: TRBJ2-7; d_call: NA; clone_size: many; v_call: TRBV27; cdr3_aa: CASSRGISYEQYF; cdr3_nt: TGTGCCAGCAGCAGGGGCATCTCCTACGAGCAGTACTTC
j_call: TRBJ1-6; d_call: NA; clone_size: once; v_call: TRBV11-2; cdr3_aa: CASSSVGLNSPLHF; cdr3_nt: TGTGCCAGCAGCTCGGTCGGCCTGAATTCACCCCTCCACTTT
j_call: TRBJ2-7; d_call: NA; clone_size: NA; v_call: TRBV24-1; cdr3_aa: CATSHGTYEQYF; cdr3_nt: TGTGCCACCAGCCACGGAACCTACGAGCAGTACTTC
j_call: TRBJ1-5; d_call: TRBD1; clone_size: NA; v_call: TRBV7-9; cdr3_aa: CASRSGQGGQPQHF; cdr3_nt: TGTGCCAGCAGATCCGGACAGGGTGGTCAGCCCCAGCATTTT
j_call: TRBJ2-7; d_call: NA; clone_size: NA; v_call: TRBV20-1; cdr3_aa: CSASPSLYEQYF; cdr3_nt: TGCAGTGCTAGTCCCTCGCTCTACGAGCAGTACTTC
j_call: TRBJ1-1; d_call: NA; clone_size: many; v_call: TRBV29-1; cdr3_aa: CSAAGGGDTEAFF; cdr3_nt: TGCAGCGCCGCTGGGGGTGGGGACACTGAAGCTTTCTTT
j_call: TRBJ2-5; d_call: NA; clone_size: few; v_call: TRBV20-1; cdr3_aa: CSAPAWAGETQYF; cdr3_nt: TGCAGTGCGCCCGCCTGGGCTGGGGAGACCCAGTACTTC
j_call: TRBJ2-1; d_call: TRBD2; clone_size: many; v_call: TRBV20-1; cdr3_aa: CSARDWAGGVHEQFF; cdr3_nt: TGCAGTGCTAGAGATTGGGCGGGGGGTGTCCATGAGCAGTTCTTC
j_call: TRBJ1-2; d_call: TRBD1; clone_size: once; v_call: TRBV6-1; cdr3_aa: CASRDRQGSRLDGYTF; cdr3_nt: TGTGCCAGCAGGGATCGACAGGGTTCGAGGTTGGATGGCTACACCTTC
j_call: TRBJ1-5; d_call: NA; clone_size: NA; v_call: TRBV12-3/TRBV12-4; cdr3_aa: CASTGTDLYQPQHF; cdr3_nt: TGTGCCAGCACGGGAACAGACCTTTATCAGCCCCAGCATTTT
j_call: TRBJ2-3; d_call: NA; clone_size: few; v_call: TRBV6-1; cdr3_aa: CASSPTGTSTDTQYF; cdr3_nt: TGTGCCAGCAGTCCAACTGGGACTAGCACAGATACGCAGTATTTT
j_call: TRBJ2-7; d_call: NA; clone_size: NA; v_call: TRBV6-5; cdr3_aa: CASSYRPYYEQYF; cdr3_nt: TGTGCCAGCAGTTACCGTCCCTACTACGAGCAGTACTTC
j_call: TRBJ1-5; d_call: NA; clone_size: NA; v_call: TRBV12-3/TRBV12-4; cdr3_aa: CASSSGARPQHF; cdr3_nt: TGTGCCAGCAGTTCAGGAGCTAGGCCCCAGCATTTT
j_call: TRBJ2-2; d_call: TRBD2; clone_size: NA; v_call: TRBV2; cdr3_aa: CASSPGGANTGELFF; cdr3_nt: TGTGCCAGCAGTCCCGGGGGGGCGAACACCGGGGAGCTGTTTTTT
j_call: TRBJ1-1; d_call: NA; clone_size: NA; v_call: TRBV19; cdr3_aa: CASMGGTTWMNTEAFF; cdr3_nt: TGTGCCAGTATGGGGGGAACGACGTGGATGAACACTGAAGCTTTCTTT
j_call: TRBJ2-3; d_call: NA; clone_size: NA; v_call: TRBV29-1; cdr3_aa: CSVPRGAGESDTQYF; cdr3_nt: TGCAGCGTCCCGAGGGGAGCGGGTGAATCGGATACGCAGTATTTT
j_call: TRBJ1-5; d_call: NA; clone_size: NA; v_call: TRBV7-2; cdr3_aa: CASSLYPTGSNQPQHF; cdr3_nt: TGTGCCAGCAGCTTATACCCGACAGGATCTAATCAGCCCCAGCATTTT
j_call: TRBJ2-7; d_call: TRBD2; clone_size: NA; v_call: TRBV7-8; cdr3_aa: CASSGSGYYEQYF; cdr3_nt: TGTGCCAGCAGCGGTAGCGGGTACTACGAGCAGTACTTC
j_call: TRBJ2-2; d_call: TRBD1; clone_size: NA; v_call: TRBV29-1; cdr3_aa: CSVWTGDTGELFF; cdr3_nt: TGCAGCGTGTGGACAGGGGACACCGGGGAGCTGTTTTTT
j_call: TRBJ1-2; d_call: NA; clone_size: NA; v_call: TRBV25-1; cdr3_aa: CASSGNREGNYGYTF; cdr3_nt: TGTGCCAGCAGTGGCAACAGGGAGGGAAACTATGGCTACACCTTC
j_call: TRBJ2-7; d_call: TRBD1; clone_size: NA; v_call: TRBV7-2; cdr3_aa: CASSMNRDSDYEQYF; cdr3_nt: TGTGCCAGCAGCATGAACCGGGACAGCGACTACGAGCAGTACTTC
j_call: TRBJ1-5; d_call: NA; clone_size: NA; v_call: TRBV7-9; cdr3_aa: CASSRAGGNQPQHF; cdr3_nt: TGTGCCAGCAGCCGCGCAGGGGGCAATCAGCCCCAGCATTTT
j_call: TRBJ1-2; d_call: NA; clone_size: few; v_call: TRBV7-8; cdr3_aa: CASSLRDRNYGYTF; cdr3_nt: TGTGCCAGCAGCTTAAGAGACAGAAACTATGGCTACACCTTC
j_call: TRBJ1-2; d_call: TRBD1; clone_size: once; v_call: TRBV7-9; cdr3_aa: CASSLYPGQDYGYTF; cdr3_nt: TGTGCCAGCAGCTTATATCCTGGACAGGACTATGGCTACACCTTC
j_call: TRBJ1-2; d_call: NA; clone_size: NA; v_call: TRBV20-1; cdr3_aa: CSVMVNYGYTF; cdr3_nt: TGCAGTGTCATGGTTAACTATGGCTACACCTTC
j_call: TRBJ1-6; d_call: TRBD1; clone_size: few; v_call: TRBV10-1; cdr3_aa: CASPLGTGVSPLHF; cdr3_nt: TGCGCCAGCCCGTTAGGGACAGGGGTGTCACCCCTCCACTTT
j_call: TRBJ2-5; d_call: TRBD1; clone_size: NA; v_call: TRBV7-3; cdr3_aa: CASSLLGGFGETQYF; cdr3_nt: TGTGCCAGCAGCTTATTAGGGGGCTTCGGGGAGACCCAGTACTTC
j_call: TRBJ2-1; d_call: TRBD2; clone_size: NA; v_call: TRBV24-1; cdr3_aa: CATSDSGLAGYNEQFF; cdr3_nt: TGTGCCACCAGTGATTCGGGACTAGCGGGCTACAATGAGCAGTTCTTC